This TCR beta chain was recovered during a study of cytomegalovirus exposure and HLA in healthy donors. Background on the study: Within an early data release were roughly 90 million unique TCRs drawn from HLA-typed donors.

Both 60 Vbeta primers and 13 Jbeta primers went into the PCR. Clones were read by immunoSEQ multiplex PCR, and TCRdb kept only the in-frame ones, dropping some. Listed are 96,000 or so clones; around 3.4% falls within the top ten. The germline gives CDR1 MDHEN, CDR2 SYDVKM. This CDR3 comprises 14 residues. With 6 bases clipped from V and 5 bases from J, the junction kept 7 bases outside the gene matches. Material: PBMCs. This TCR came from a young woman in good health and CMV-seronegative. The chain carries TRBV28 and TRBJ2-7; 10 positions match TRBD1. The CDR3 spells CASSDRGPQNEQYF. The CDR3, as DNA: TGTGCCAGCAGCGACAGGGGGCCTCAGAACGAGCAGTACTTC.